These 32 T cell receptor beta chains originate from one sample sequenced in a study of Graves' ophthalmopathy and Graves' hyperthyroidism. Amplification targeted the TCR beta CDR3 regions, with RNA transcripts as the source material. HTBI primers were used in a first-round RT-PCR, which preceded a second-round multiplex PCR. TCRdb reprocessed the multiplex PCR reads via MiXCR and lists one record per CDR3 protein. The sample has about 500,000 distinct CDR3 sequences; approximately 14% are singletons. The sample taken for sequencing was blood. These receptors all come from a woman aged 25 to 39 with Graves' ophthalmopathy.

This clonotype occurred many times. J is TRBJ1-6 and V is TRBV28; 7 bases are a match to TRBD1. Trimming at V came to 4 bases and at J to 0 bases, leaving 9 bases not matched to a gene. The germline V gene encodes CDR1 MDHEN and CDR2 SYDVKM. The CDR3 runs 18 residues. CDR3: CASSSTSGDSSYNSPLHF. CDR3 DNA sequence: TGTGCCAGCAGTTCCACGTCCGGGGACAGCTCCTATAATTCACCCCTCCACTTT.

The table lists this clonotype with many counts. The chain couples TRBV6-2 or TRBV6-3 to TRBJ2-7, with 7 bases that match TRBD2. With 2 bases clipped from V and 0 bases from J, the junction kept 7 bases outside the gene matches. The CDR3 length is 16 residues. Germline V lookup: CDR1 MNHEY, CDR2 SVGEGT. CDR3 region: CASSYGRGTNSYEQYF. The CDR3, as DNA: TGTGCCAGCAGTTACGGAAGAGGGACTAACTCCTACGAGCAGTACTTC.

This clonotype was observed at least ten times. V gene TRBV2 combines with J gene TRBJ2-2; D gene uncertain. Trimming removed 2 bases from V and 4 bases from J, with 8 bases in between. Germline-derived CDR1 and CDR2 are SNHLY and FYNNEI. The CDR3 runs to 14 residues. The CDR3 DNA is TGTGCCAGCAGTGAAATGCGCGCCACCGGGGAGCTGTTTTTT. This gives the protein CASSEMRATGELFF.

This clonotype was found many times. V gene TRBV24-1 combines with J gene TRBJ2-2; D perhaps matches TRBD2 (5 bases). The germline CDR1 and CDR2 sequences are KGHDR and SFDVKD. The CDR3 is 18 amino acids. V was clipped by 1 base and J by 4 bases, with 18 bases between them. The CDR3 DNA reads TGTGCCACCAGTGATTTCACTACGGGCCGTGGAGGCACCGGGGAGCTGTTTTTT. Translating it yields CATSDFTTGRGGTGELFF.

The CDR3 sequence: CAWGLAGGPQETQYF. The CDR3 coding sequence is TGTGCCTGGGGACTAGCGGGGGGGCCGCAAGAGACCCAGTACTTC. The V call is TRBV30, the J call TRBJ2-5; 15 bases match TRBD2. The V segment lost 5 bases and the J segment 2 bases; nucleotides outside the gene matches: 3. Germline V lookup: CDR1 GTSNPN, CDR2 SVGIG (reference sequence). CDR3 length: 15 residues.

This clonotype has a count of ten or more. The rearrangement links TRBV6-1 to TRBJ2-2; D might be TRBD1 (6 bases). V shed 7 bases and J shed 1 base, with 10 bases lying between them. CDR1 is MNHNS and CDR2 is SASEGT in the germline V gene. The CDR3 has 14 residues. The CDR3 is CASIKTGNTGELFF. DNA of the CDR3: TGTGCCAGCATCAAGACAGGGAACACCGGGGAGCTGTTTTTT.

V usage is TRBV15 and J usage is TRBJ2-7, with D maybe TRBD1 (6 bases). The CDR3 loop spans 14 amino acids. Germline CDR1 LNHNV, CDR2 YYDKDF (reference sequence). The V end was cut by 3 bases, the J end by 1 base, with 10 bases between. The CDR3 sequence: CATSSKDRSYEQYF. The CDR3 DNA is TGTGCCACCAGCAGTAAAGACAGGTCCTACGAGCAGTACTTC.

In its sample, this clonotype was seen many times. The CDR3 region has the DNA TGTGCCAGCAGCTATATAACGATTGTAACTGAAGCTTTCTTT. Its translation: CASSYITIVTEAFF. V and J are TRBV7-2 and TRBJ1-1; D unclear. This CDR3 region has 14 residues. The V end was cut by 4 bases, the J end by 5 bases, with 14 bases between. Per germline, CDR1 SGHTA and CDR2 FQGNSA.

This clonotype was seen ten or more times. The chain is built from TRBV18 and TRBJ1-1; D gene unclear. The germline V and J ends were trimmed by 0 bases and 0 bases, with 8 bases remaining between them. This CDR3 has 15 residues. Germline V gene lookup returns CDR1 KGHSH and CDR2 LQKENI. The CDR3, as DNA: TGTGCCAGCTCACCACCCACGGTAATGAACACTGAAGCTTTCTTT. Translation: CASSPPTVMNTEAFF.

This clonotype has just a few counts. The rearrangement uses TRBV4-2 and TRBJ2-2, with D perhaps TRBD1 or TRBD2 (5 bases each). V lost 0 bases to trimming and J lost 8 bases, with 7 bases between them. Germline V gene sequence: CDR1 LGHNA, CDR2 YNFKEQ. The CDR3 covers 13 residues. The CDR3 coding sequence is TGTGCCAGCAGCCAAGATTGGGGGGGGGAGCTGTTTTTT. Its protein product is CASSQDWGGELFF.

This clonotype was counted ten times or more. This chain connects TRBV29-1 to TRBJ2-7; D not resolved. The CDR3 loop spans 11 amino acids. Germline V lookup: CDR1 SQVTM, CDR2 ANQGSEA. V gave up 6 bases and J gave up 6 bases, with 12 bases separating them. In DNA form, the CDR3 reads TGCAGCGTAAGGGCTGCTTCCGAGCAGTACTTC. Translated: CSVRAASEQYF.

This clonotype came up many times. The chain combines TRBV11-3 with TRBJ1-1; no clear D gene. Trimming removed 2 bases from V and 4 bases from J, with 11 bases in between. The CDR3 runs 14 residues. Germline V gives CDR1 SGHNT, CDR2 YENEEA. The CDR3 spells CASSLMSPSTEAFF. The CDR3 nucleotides are TGTGCCAGCAGCTTAATGTCACCAAGCACTGAAGCTTTCTTT.

This clonotype was seen a handful of times. The CDR3 here is CASSSDRGLGEWGNEQYF. For the CDR3, the DNA is TGTGCCAGCAGCTCGGACAGGGGGCTCGGGGAGTGGGGGAACGAGCAGTACTTC. The V and J genes are TRBV7-8 and TRBJ2-7; 11 positions agree with TRBD1. The CDR3 consists of 18 residues. V shed 4 bases, J shed 5 bases, and the junction held 16 bases outside the gene matches. Germline V gene sequence: CDR1 SGHVS, CDR2 FQNEAQ. The full variable domain, completed using reference TRBV7-8 and TRBJ2-7, is GAGVSQSPRYKVAKRGQDVALRCDPISGHVSLFWYQQALGQGPEFLTYFQNEAQLDKSGLPSDRFFAERPEGSVSTLKIQRTQQEDSAVYLCASSSDRGLGEWGNEQYFGPGTRLTVT.

Many counts were recorded for this clonotype. This chain joins TRBV12-3 or TRBV12-4 and TRBJ2-5; 10 bases fit TRBD1. After removal of 6 bases from V and 1 base from J, the junction contained 5 bases not matched to a gene. The length of the CDR3 is 15 residues. CDR3 coding DNA: TGTGCCAGCAGCGCCGGGACAGGGGTCCAAGAGACCCAGTACTTC. This sequence encodes CASSAGTGVQETQYF.

This clonotype was detected ten times or more. V and J are TRBV20-1 and TRBJ1-1; no definite D call. The V end lost 2 bases, the J end lost 1 base, and 11 bases lay between the germline ends. The CDR3 runs 14 residues. The germline V gene encodes CDR1 DFQATT and CDR2 SNEGSKA (reference sequence). Here the CDR3 reads CSARNGRGNTEAFF. The CDR3 DNA reads as TGCAGTGCTAGAAATGGGCGGGGGAACACTGAAGCTTTCTTT.

The chain combines TRBV30 with TRBJ2-5; 9 bases map to TRBD2. The germline V gene has CDR1 GTSNPN and CDR2 SVGIG (reference sequence). The CDR3 has 13 amino acids. V shed 0 bases and J 7 bases; nucleotides not matched to a gene: 3. The CDR3 loop reads CAWSVSRGGTQYF. The DNA of the CDR3 is TGTGCCTGGAGTGTCTCGCGGGGGGGGACCCAGTACTTC.

This clonotype has ten or more counts. The chain joins TRBV18 to TRBJ1-1; D ambiguous. Looked up from germline, CDR1 is KGHSH and CDR2 is LQKENI. V shed 1 base and J shed 4 bases, with 7 bases lying between them. The CDR3 consists of 13 residues. In DNA, the CDR3 is TGTGCCAGCTCACCACGGGCAGTCACTGAAGCTTTCTTT. Its protein is CASSPRAVTEAFF.

There are many counts of this clonotype. This rearrangement joins TRBV4-1 to TRBJ2-5; D may be TRBD2 (5 bases). Trimming took off 2 bases at V and 1 base at J, with 11 bases between the two ends. The germline CDR1 and CDR2 sequences are MGHRA and YSYEKL. The CDR3 contains 15 residues. The CDR3 region is CASSQLPGIQETQYF. The DNA for the CDR3 is TGCGCCAGCAGCCAACTACCCGGGATCCAAGAGACCCAGTACTTC.

Of note for this clonotype: The junction and the germline gene differ at one end; a read error may be behind it. CDR3 DNA sequence: TGCGCCAGCAGCTTGGGGGAACCCTTC. The encoded protein is CASSLGEPF. This sequence joins TRBV5-1 and TRBJ1-2; D not resolved. Germline CDR1 and CDR2: SGHRS and YFSETQ. This CDR3 comprises 9 residues. The whole variable domain, remainder taken from reference TRBV5-1 and TRBJ1-2, is KAGVTQTPRYLIKTRGQQVTLSCSPISGHRSVSWYQQTPGQGLQFLFEYFSETQRNKGNFPGRFSGRQFSNSRSEMNVSTLELGDSALYLCASSLGEPFGSGTRLTVV.

This clonotype was seen more than once but under ten times. The chain couples TRBV12-3 or TRBV12-4 to TRBJ2-4; possibly TRBD1 for D (6 bases). This CDR3 is built from 15 residues. The V and J ends lost 0 bases and 11 bases respectively, with 17 bases between them. CDR3 amino acids: CASSLAGTSWPVQYF. The CDR3 DNA reads TGTGCCAGCAGTTTAGCGGGGACAAGCTGGCCCGTTCAGTACTTC.

This clonotype was seen at least ten times. The chain couples TRBV6-5 to TRBJ1-5; no reliable D call. The CDR3 is 12 amino acids. Trimming took off 7 bases at V and 6 bases at J, with 10 bases between the two ends. Germline CDR1 reads MNHEY; CDR2 reads SVGAGI. For the CDR3, the DNA is TGTGCCAGCACGAGCCGCGGTCAGCCCCAGCATTTT. Its protein product is CASTSRGQPQHF.

Many counts were recorded for this clonotype. The chain has TRBV13 and TRBJ1-1; 7 nucleotides align to TRBD1. From germline, CDR1 is PRHDT and CDR2 FYEKMQ (reference sequence). The CDR3 is 15 amino acids. V lost 3 bases to trimming and J lost 0 bases; unmatched junction nucleotides: 4. The CDR3 reads CASSFTGQMNTEAFF. The CDR3 DNA reads TGTGCCAGCAGCTTCACGGGACAGATGAACACTGAAGCTTTCTTT. Based on the CDR3 plus reference TRBV13 and TRBJ1-1, the full variable domain is AAGVIQSPRHLIKEKRETATLKCYPIPRHDTVYWYQQGPGQDPQFLISFYEKMQSDKGSIPDRFSAQQFSDYHSELNMSSLELGDSALYFCASSFTGQMNTEAFFGQGTRLTVV.

In its sample, this clonotype was seen many times. V and J are TRBV28 and TRBJ1-6, with D maybe TRBD1 (6 bases). Trimming removed 6 bases at V and 10 bases at J, with 16 bases between. This CDR3 contains 14 residues. Germline V gene sequence: CDR1 MDHEN, CDR2 SYDVKM. CDR3 sequence reads: CASRKGGQGSPLHF. The CDR3 region has the DNA TGTGCCAGCAGGAAAGGGGGTCAAGGGTCACCCCTCCACTTT.

V is TRBV3-1 and J is TRBJ1-3; possibly TRBD1 for D (6 bases). Germline loops: CDR1 LGHDT, CDR2 YNNKEL (reference sequence). The CDR3 covers 15 residues. V gave up 4 bases and J gave up 2 bases, with 12 bases separating them. CDR3 sequence reads: CASSPEGGAGNTIYF. The CDR3 DNA sequence: TGTGCCAGCAGCCCCGAGGGGGGAGCTGGAAACACCATATATTTT.

This clonotype was counted many times. The rearrangement links TRBV12-3 or TRBV12-4 to TRBJ1-2, with D tentatively TRBD1 (5 bases). This CDR3 region has 13 residues. Trimming removed 6 bases from V and 0 bases from J, with 8 bases in between. The CDR3 loop reads CASRGAANYGYTF. The CDR3 region has the DNA TGTGCCAGCAGAGGGGCGGCTAACTATGGCTACACCTTC.

In its sample, this clonotype was seen many times. The gene calls are TRBV5-6 and TRBJ1-1; 8 bases map to TRBD1. Germline CDR1 and CDR2: SGHDT and YYEEEE. The CDR3 spans 14 residues. V gave up 5 bases and J gave up 0 bases; unmatched junction bases: 3. The CDR3 region has the DNA TGTGCCAGCAGAGGGACAGGTCTGAACACTGAAGCTTTCTTT. Translation: CASRGTGLNTEAFF.

There are a few counts of this clonotype. The chain combines TRBV11-2 with TRBJ2-2, with D maybe TRBD2 (5 bases). Germline V gives CDR1 SGHAT, CDR2 FQNNGV. The ends were cut back, 1 base at V and 6 bases at J, with 12 bases in the middle. The CDR3 totals 15 residues. The CDR3 loop reads CASSLVRVMAGELFF. The DNA of the CDR3 is TGTGCCAGCAGCTTAGTGAGGGTAATGGCCGGGGAGCTGTTTTTT.

Details on this clonotype: With a much larger clone just one base away, this may be a read error. This chain links TRBV2 with TRBJ1-2; the match to TRBD1 covers 8 bases. V was pared by 4 bases and J by 6 bases, with 7 bases of the junction left unmatched. This CDR3 is built from 14 residues. Germline assignment: CDR1 SNHLY and CDR2 FYNNEI. CDR3 nucleotide sequence: TGTGCCAGCAGTGCCAGACAGGGGCAGAATGGCTACACCTTC. Translating it yields CASSARQGQNGYTF.

This clonotype came up many times. This chain links TRBV6-5 with TRBJ1-1; D not certain. The CDR3 contains 16 residues. Trimming took 0 bases from V and 3 from J, leaving 14 bases between them. CDR1 MNHEY and CDR2 SVGAGI come from the germline V gene. The CDR3 nucleotides read TGTGCCAGCAGTTACTCCGCAATTGTGCGCTACACTGAAGCTTTCTTT. Translating gives CASSYSAIVRYTEAFF.

The rearrangement links TRBV3-1 to TRBJ1-5, with D possibly being TRBD1 (5 bases). The V end lost 4 bases, the J end lost 5 bases, and 12 bases lay between the germline ends. Germline assignment: CDR1 LGHDT and CDR2 YNNKEL (reference sequence). This CDR3 has 14 residues. The CDR3 sequence is CASSRNRFDQPQHF. Here the CDR3 DNA reads TGTGCCAGCAGCCGTAACAGGTTCGATCAGCCCCAGCATTTT.

There are many counts of this clonotype. The chain links TRBV27 to TRBJ1-5; D ambiguous. This CDR3 spans 14 amino acids. Trimming shortened V by 7 bases and J by 8 bases, and 18 bases separated the two germline ends. The germline V gene encodes CDR1 MNHEY and CDR2 SMNVEV (reference sequence). The CDR3: CASTAVGGLEPQHF. In DNA, the CDR3 is TGTGCCAGCACCGCGGTGGGCGGGCTGGAGCCCCAGCATTTT.

At least ten counts were recorded for this clonotype. The chain uses TRBV12-3 or TRBV12-4 and TRBJ1-2; 7 positions match TRBD1. The CDR3 totals 14 residues. Trimming cost V 1 base and J 8 bases; bases outside gene matches: 7. The CDR3 coding sequence is TGTGCCAGCAGTTTAGGGCAGGGGGTTGACGGCTACACCTTC. The encoded protein is CASSLGQGVDGYTF.